The 20 T cell receptor beta chains given below trace back to one sample, sequenced in a study of naive CD8 T cells in extremely preterm neonates. Method: immunoSEQ multiplex PCR; TCRdb's copy keeps in-frame clones and lacks some. The data show roughly 5,400 clones, with 97% seen just once and around 8.6% held by the top ten. Specimen: naive CD8+ T cells from blood. These receptors were taken from a human donor in good health.

Here the CDR3 DNA reads TGTGCCAGCAGTTACAACAGGGAGGGCGAGCAGTACGTC. This sequence encodes CASSYNREGEQYV. The V call is TRBV6-5, the J call TRBJ2-7; D may be TRBD2 (7 bases). V was trimmed by 2 bases and J by 6 bases, leaving 11 bases between them. CDR3 size: 13 residues. CDR1 MNHEY and CDR2 SVGAGI come from the germline V gene.

The CDR3, as DNA: TGTGCCAGCAGTACGGCGGGGGCCTACGAGCAGTACGTC. It encodes CASSTAGAYEQYV. This chain joins TRBV28 and TRBJ2-7; 7 bases align to TRBD2. The CDR3 has 13 residues. The ends lost 5 bases at V and 2 bases at J; junction bases unmatched: 3. CDR1 and CDR2 from the germline V gene are MDHEN and SYDVKM.

The chain employs TRBV9 and TRBJ2-2; 7 bases are shared with TRBD2. There are 16 residues in the CDR3. V shed 3 bases, J shed 4 bases, and the junction held 9 bases outside the gene matches. Germline CDR1 reads SGDLS; CDR2 reads YYNGEE. CDR3 amino acids: CASSGTGREITGELFF. The CDR3, as DNA: TGTGCCAGCAGCGGTACGGGGCGGGAGATCACCGGGGAGCTGTTTTTT.

This CDR3 reads CASSEAREVNEQFF. The DNA of the CDR3 is TGTGCCAGCAGTGAAGCACGGGAGGTCAATGAGCAGTTCTTC. This chain uses TRBV2 with TRBJ2-1; 7 bases agree with TRBD2. Trimming at V came to 0 bases and at J to 6 bases, leaving 2 bases not matched to a gene. The CDR3 runs 14 residues. Per germline, CDR1 SNHLY and CDR2 FYNNEI.

The genes are TRBV4-1 and TRBJ1-4, with D unresolved. This CDR3 has 13 residues. Germline loops: CDR1 MGHRA, CDR2 YSYEKL. Trimming pared 5 bases from V and 7 bases from J, leaving 11 bases between. This CDR3 reads CASSSVPGEKLFF. CDR3 bases: TGCGCCAGCAGCTCGGTCCCCGGTGAAAAACTGTTTTTT.

V and J are TRBV10-3 and TRBJ2-1; a weak D match, TRBD1 (5 bases). This CDR3 is built from 17 residues. Germline values: CDR1 ENHRY, CDR2 SYGVKD. Trimming cost V 2 bases and J 0 bases, with 14 bases left between them. The CDR3 spells CAISETGPKSSYNEQFF. DNA for the CDR3: TGTGCCATCAGTGAGACAGGACCTAAGAGCTCCTACAATGAGCAGTTCTTC.

This chain connects TRBV9 to TRBJ2-3; D unclear. The CDR3 consists of 16 residues. Germline V gene data show CDR1 as SGDLS and CDR2 as YYNGEE. Trimming removed 2 bases at V and 0 bases at J, with 13 bases between. CDR3 sequence (DNA): TGTGCCAGCAGCGTCGAGGCCGTCGTTAGCACAGATACGCAGTATTTT. Residues: CASSVEAVVSTDTQYF.

The chain combines TRBV2 with TRBJ1-1; D uncertain. This CDR3 comprises 11 residues. V lost 7 bases, J lost 1 base, and 4 bases lay in between. Germline-derived CDR1 and CDR2 are SNHLY and FYNNEI. CDR3 region: CASTGNTEAFF. DNA for the CDR3: TGTGCCAGCACAGGGAACACTGAAGCTTTCTTT. Full variable domain (missing parts from reference TRBV2 and TRBJ1-1): EPEVTQTPSHQVTQMGQEVILRCVPISNHLYFYWYRQILGQKVEFLVSFYNNEISEKSEIFDDQFSVERPDGSNFTLKIRSTKLEDSAMYFCASTGNTEAFFGQGTRLTVV.

The V and J genes are TRBV28 and TRBJ1-1; D possibly corresponds to TRBD1 (5 bases). Germline CDR1 reads MDHEN; CDR2 reads SYDVKM. The CDR3 sequence is 14 residues long. V was cut by 3 bases and J by 4 bases, with 12 bases left in between. CDR3 residues: CASSLSLGGTEAFF. CDR3 coding DNA: TGTGCCAGCAGTTTGTCCTTGGGGGGCACTGAAGCTTTCTTT.

The rearrangement uses TRBV9 and TRBJ2-1; 9 bases match TRBD2. Unmatched junction bases numbered 2, after V lost 3 bases and J lost 1 base. The CDR3 covers 15 residues. Germline V CDR1 and CDR2: SGDLS, YYNGEE. In DNA form, the CDR3 reads TGTGCCAGCAGCGGGAGCGGGAGGTCCTACAATGAGCAGTTCTTC. This translates into CASSGSGRSYNEQFF. The whole variable domain, remainder taken from reference TRBV9 and TRBJ2-1, is DSGVTQTPKHLITATGQRVTLRCSPRSGDLSVYWYQQSLDQGLQFLIQYYNGEERAKGNILERFSAQQFPDLHSELNLSSLELGDSALYFCASSGSGRSYNEQFFGPGTRLTVL.

The rearrangement joins TRBV4-1 to TRBJ2-1, with 9 bases identical to TRBD1. The CDR3 has 15 amino acids. From germline, CDR1 is MGHRA and CDR2 YSYEKL. J lost 6 bases, V lost 0 bases, and 3 bases had no gene match. The CDR3 bases are TGCGCCAGCAGCCAAGACAGGACAGGGGCCAATGAGCAGTTCTTC. Translating it yields CASSQDRTGANEQFF.

The chain uses TRBV5-4 and TRBJ1-1; D is perhaps TRBD1 (5 bases). This CDR3 contains 14 residues. The V end was cut by 3 bases, the J end by 2 bases, with 11 bases between. The V gene's germline CDR1 is SGHNT and CDR2 YYREEE (reference sequence). CDR3 amino acids: CASSSKTGNTEAFF. The DNA for the CDR3 is TGTGCCAGCAGCTCCAAAACAGGAAACACTGAAGCTTTCTTT.

The chain carries TRBV7-9 and TRBJ2-3, with D possibly TRBD2 on 5 matching bases. The CDR3 spans 13 residues. CDR1 is SEHNR, CDR2 FQNEAQ, per germline (reference sequence). V shed 1 base and J shed 10 bases, with 12 bases lying between them. CDR3 protein: CASSLGGLHAQYF. As DNA, the CDR3 is TGTGCCAGCAGCTTAGGCGGGCTCCATGCGCAGTATTTT.

This clone appeared a single time. The chain couples TRBV27 to TRBJ2-6; tentatively, D is TRBD1 (6 bases). V shed 5 bases and J shed 0 bases, with 17 bases lying between them. This CDR3 contains 18 residues. CDR1 and CDR2 (germline): MNHEY, SMNVEV (reference sequence). The CDR3 DNA is TGTGCCAGCAGTCTTGGGCAGGGGCCTCACTCTGGGGCCAACGTCCTGACTTTC. Protein: CASSLGQGPHSGANVLTF.

Only one count was recorded for this clone. The CDR3 sequence is CASSVAELRTGGVNTEAFF. Written as DNA, the CDR3 is TGTGCCAGCAGCGTAGCCGAACTGAGGACAGGGGGCGTGAACACTGAAGCTTTCTTT. The rearrangement uses TRBV9 and TRBJ1-1, with 11 bases identical to TRBD1. Germline trimming cut 0 bases from V and 0 bases from J; bases unmatched to any gene: 10. The length of the CDR3 is 19 residues. Germline CDR1 reads SGDLS; CDR2 reads YYNGEE.

The chain couples TRBV11-2 to TRBJ2-3; a possible D gene is TRBD1 (6 bases). Germline V CDR1 and CDR2: SGHAT, FQNNGV. The V end was cut by 1 base, the J end by 2 bases, with 10 bases between. The CDR3 sequence is 15 residues long. The CDR3 coding sequence is TGTGCCAGCAGCTTAGGGACAGCTTACACAGATACGCAGTATTTT. Its protein product is CASSLGTAYTDTQYF.

V is TRBV19 and J is TRBJ2-7, with 7 nucleotides matching TRBD2. The V gene end was trimmed by 5 bases and the J gene end by 4 bases; junction bases not matched to a gene: 23. CDR3 length: 19 residues. The V gene's germline CDR1 is LNHDA and CDR2 SQIVND (reference sequence). As DNA, the CDR3 is TGTGCCAGTAGTCCTACGTTGGGGGAGCTAGCGGCAACTCCTTACGAGCAGTACTTC. It specifies CASSPTLGELAATPYEQYF.

The chain combines TRBV28 with TRBJ1-4; D might be TRBD1 (6 bases). Trimming took 7 bases from V and 5 from J, leaving 11 bases between them. CDR1 MDHEN and CDR2 SYDVKM come from the germline V gene. This CDR3 has 13 amino acids. CDR3 DNA: TGTGCCAGCAATCTAAGGGGGAATGAAAAACTGTTTTTT. The encoded protein is CASNLRGNEKLFF.

CDR3 bases: TGTGCCAGCAGGGAGACTGTGCTCTACGAGCAGTACGTC. Its translation: CASRETVLYEQYV. V is TRBV6-5 and J is TRBJ2-7; D unclear. V shed 6 bases and J shed 3 bases, with 12 bases lying between them. The CDR3 has 13 amino acids. Germline values: CDR1 MNHEY, CDR2 SVGAGI.

The chain combines TRBV6-5 with TRBJ2-3; D perhaps matches TRBD2 (7 bases). V lost 6 bases and J lost 0, with 13 bases in between. The germline V gene has CDR1 MNHEY and CDR2 SVGAGI. CDR3 length equals 15 residues. The CDR3 loop is CASRRGGVSTDTQYF. The CDR3 DNA sequence: TGTGCCAGCAGGAGGGGGGGGGTTAGCACAGATACGCAGTATTTT.